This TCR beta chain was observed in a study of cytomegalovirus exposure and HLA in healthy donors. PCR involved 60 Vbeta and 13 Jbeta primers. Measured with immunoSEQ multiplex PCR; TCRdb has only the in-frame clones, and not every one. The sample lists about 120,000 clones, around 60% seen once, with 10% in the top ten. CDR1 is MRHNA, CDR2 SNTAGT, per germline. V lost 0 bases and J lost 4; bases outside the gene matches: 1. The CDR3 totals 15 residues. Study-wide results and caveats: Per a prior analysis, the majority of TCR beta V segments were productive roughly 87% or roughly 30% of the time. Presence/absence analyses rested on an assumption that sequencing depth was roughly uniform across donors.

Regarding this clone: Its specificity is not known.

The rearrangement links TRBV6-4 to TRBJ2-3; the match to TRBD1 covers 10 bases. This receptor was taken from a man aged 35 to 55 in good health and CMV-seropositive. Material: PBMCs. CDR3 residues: CASSDSTGGADTQYF. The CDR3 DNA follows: TGTGCCAGCAGTGACTCGACAGGGGGCGCAGATACGCAGTATTTT.